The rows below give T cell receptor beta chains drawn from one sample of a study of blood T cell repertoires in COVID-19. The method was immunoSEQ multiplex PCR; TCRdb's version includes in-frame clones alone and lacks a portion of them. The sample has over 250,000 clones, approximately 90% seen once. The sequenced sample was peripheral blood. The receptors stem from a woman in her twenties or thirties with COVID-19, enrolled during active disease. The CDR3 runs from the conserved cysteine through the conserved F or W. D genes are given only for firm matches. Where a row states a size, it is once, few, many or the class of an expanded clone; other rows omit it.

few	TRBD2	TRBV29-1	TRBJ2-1	TGCAGCGTTGAAGCCGTTAGCGGGCGGAGCTCCTACAATGAGCAGTTCTTC	CSVEAVSGRSSYNEQFF
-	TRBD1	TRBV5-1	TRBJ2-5	TGCGCCAGCAGCAGGGGACAGCAAGAGACCCAGTACTTC	CASSRGQQETQYF
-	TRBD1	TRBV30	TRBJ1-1	TGTGCCTGGAGTGTAGGAGCAGGGGGCCTCACTGAAGCTTTCTTT	CAWSVGAGGLTEAFF
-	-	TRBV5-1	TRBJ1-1	TGCGCCAGCAGCCTTCAACCGGGACACCTAAACACTGAAGCTTTCTTT	CASSLQPGHLNTEAFF
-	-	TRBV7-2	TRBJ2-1	TGTGCCAGCAGCTTCCCCGAGGGATCAAATGAGCAGTTCTTC	CASSFPEGSNEQFF
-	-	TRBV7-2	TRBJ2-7	TGTGCCAGCAGCTCGCCACTAGAGGGAACCTACGAGCAGTACTTC	CASSSPLEGTYEQYF
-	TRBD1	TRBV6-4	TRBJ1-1	TGTGCCAGCAGTGACACCGACAGGGGCACTGAAGCTTTCTTT	CASSDTDRGTEAFF
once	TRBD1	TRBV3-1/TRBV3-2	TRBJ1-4	TGTGCCAGCAGCCAAGTCCCCAGGGGGCTTGAAAAACTGTTTTTT	CASSQVPRGLEKLFF
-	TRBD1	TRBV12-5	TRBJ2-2	TGTGCTAGTGGGTGGACAGGGGGTACCGGGGAGCTGTTTTTT	CASGWTGGTGELFF
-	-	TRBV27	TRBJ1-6	TGTGCCAGCAGTTTCGGTAGCTATAATTCACCCCTCCACTTT	CASSFGSYNSPLHF
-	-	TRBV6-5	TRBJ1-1	TGTGCCAGCAGTTACTCTTTGCGGCGGGTGAACACTGAAGCTTTCTTT	CASSYSLRRVNTEAFF
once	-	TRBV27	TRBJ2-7	TGTGCCAGCAGTCCTCCAACGAAAGGGGGAAGGAACGAGCAGTACTTC	CASSPPTKGGRNEQYF
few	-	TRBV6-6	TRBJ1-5	TGTGCCACCACGGAGGGGCCGTCGAATCAGCCCCAGCATTTT	CATTEGPSNQPQHF
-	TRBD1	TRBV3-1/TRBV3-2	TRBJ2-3	TGTGCCAGCAGCCAAGGCCAGGGGGTAGATACGCAGTATTTT	CASSQGQGVDTQYF
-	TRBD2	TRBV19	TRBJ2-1	TGTGCCAGTAGTATAGATAGGGCGGGAGGGCCAGGAAATGAGCAGTTCTTC	CASSIDRAGGPGNEQFF
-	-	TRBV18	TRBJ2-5	TGTGCCAGCTCAGACACCCGGACACCATTACAAGAGACCCAGTACTTC	CASSDTRTPLQETQYF
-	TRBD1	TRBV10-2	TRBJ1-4	TGCGCCAGCAGTGAGAGGGCAGGGGGTGAAAAACTGTTTTTT	CASSERAGGEKLFF
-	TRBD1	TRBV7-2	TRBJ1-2	TGTGCCAGCAGCCCACGGACAGGGGCTGGTAACTATGGCTACACCTTC	CASSPRTGAGNYGYTF
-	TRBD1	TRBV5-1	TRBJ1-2	TGCGCCAGCAGCTTGGGGACAGGGGGCTACTATGGCTACACCTTC	CASSLGTGGYYGYTF
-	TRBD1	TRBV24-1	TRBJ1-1	TGTGCCACCAGTGACAGCGAGGGACAGGAAGCTTTCTTT	CATSDSEGQEAFF
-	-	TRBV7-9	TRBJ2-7	TGTGCCAGCAGCACCAGCTACGAGCAGTACTTC	CASSTSYEQYF
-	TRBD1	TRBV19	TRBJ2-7	TGTGCCAGTAGTACCGGACAGGGTCATGAAGAGCAGTACTTC	CASSTGQGHEEQYF
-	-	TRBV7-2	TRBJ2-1	TGTGCCAGCAGCTTAGCCTCTACCAACGACAATGAGCAGTTCTTC	CASSLASTNDNEQFF
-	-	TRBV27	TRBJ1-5	TGTGCCAGCAGTCCCCTAACGTGGGGAGGCAATCAGCCCCAGCATTTT	CASSPLTWGGNQPQHF
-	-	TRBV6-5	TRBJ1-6	TGTGCCAGCAGCAACGGGATCTTTAATTCACCCCTCCACTTT	CASSNGIFNSPLHF
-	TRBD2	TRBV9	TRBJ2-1	TGTGCCAGCAGCCCGTGGACTAGCGGCAACTACAATGAGCAGTTCTTC	CASSPWTSGNYNEQFF
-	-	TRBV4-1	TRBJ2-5	TGCGCCAGCAGCCAAATGGGGTCGGGGGAGACCCAGTACTTC	CASSQMGSGETQYF
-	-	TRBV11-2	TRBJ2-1	TGTGCCAGCAGCCAGACCCCAGGGGGGACTGAGCAGTTCTTC	CASSQTPGGTEQFF
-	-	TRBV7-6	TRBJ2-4	TGTGCCAGCAGCTTAGGGGGAGGCGCAGGGACCAAAAACATTCAGTACTTC	CASSLGGGAGTKNIQYF
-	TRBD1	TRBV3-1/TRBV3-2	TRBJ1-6	TGTGCCAGCAGCCAAGGACAGGGGGGATCACCCCTCCACTTT	CASSQGQGGSPLHF
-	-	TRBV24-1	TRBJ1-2	TGTGCCACCGGGGGGGACGGCTATGGCTACACCTTC	CATGGDGYGYTF
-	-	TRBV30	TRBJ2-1	TGTGCCTGGAGCAAAAAAACCCCCACTAGTCTCTCCTACAATGAGCAGTTCTTC	CAWSKKTPTSLSYNEQFF
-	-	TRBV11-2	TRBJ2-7	TGTGCCGGCAGCTTAGATCGAGGAGGCCACGAGCAGTACTTC	CAGSLDRGGHEQYF
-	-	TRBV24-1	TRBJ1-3	TGTGCCACCAGTGATCCAGGGTTATCTGGAAACACCATATATTTT	CATSDPGLSGNTIYF
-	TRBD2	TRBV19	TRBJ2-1	TGTGCCAGTAGTTTGGGCGGGAGGGCCGTAGACAATGAGCAGTTCTTC	CASSLGGRAVDNEQFF
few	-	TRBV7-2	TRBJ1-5	TGTGCCAGCAGCTTAGCTGCAGGGTGGAGCAATCAGCCCCAGCATTTT	CASSLAAGWSNQPQHF
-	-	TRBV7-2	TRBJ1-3	TGTGCCAGCAGCTTGAGCTCTGGAAACACCATATATTTT	CASSLSSGNTIYF
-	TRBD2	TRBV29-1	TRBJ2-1	TGCAGCGTTGAAGATCCCGGGCGGGAGGACTACAATGAGCAGTTCTTC	CSVEDPGREDYNEQFF
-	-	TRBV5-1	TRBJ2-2	TGCGCCAGCAGCCTACAGGGCGTTAACACCGGGGAGCTGTTTTTT	CASSLQGVNTGELFF
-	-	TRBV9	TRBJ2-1	TGTGCCAGCAGCGTAGGGGACTCCGGTGGGGTGCAGTTCTTC	CASSVGDSGGVQFF
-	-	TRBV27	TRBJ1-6	TGTGCCAGCAGTTTAACCCCCGCACTCAGGGATTCACCCCTCCACTTT	CASSLTPALRDSPLHF
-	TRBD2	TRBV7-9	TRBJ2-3	TGTGCCAGCAGTTACATCGAGCGGGAGGGCCCGGATACGCAGTATTTT	CASSYIEREGPDTQYF
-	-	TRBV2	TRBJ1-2	TGTGCCAGCAGTGTGACGCAGGGCGACTATGGCTACACCTTC	CASSVTQGDYGYTF
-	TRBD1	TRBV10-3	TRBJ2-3	TGTGCCACCCTGGGACAGGGGGCAGATACGCAGTATTTT	CATLGQGADTQYF
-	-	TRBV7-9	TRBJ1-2	TGTGCCAGCAGCTTTCAGGGGGGCTACACCTTC	CASSFQGGYTF
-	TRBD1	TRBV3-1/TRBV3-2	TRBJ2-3	TGTGCCAGCAGCCAAGATATGGGACAGGGGAGAGGCACGCAGTATTTT	CASSQDMGQGRGTQYF
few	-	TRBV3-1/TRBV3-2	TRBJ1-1	TGTGCCAGCAGCCAAGAAGGCTGGCCAGGGGAGGCTTTCTTT	CASSQEGWPGEAFF
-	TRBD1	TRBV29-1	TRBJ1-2	TGCAGCTCAGGACAGGGGTCCTATGGCTACACCTTC	CSSGQGSYGYTF
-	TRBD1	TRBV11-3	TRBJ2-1	TGTGCCAGCAGCTTATCGGACAGGGGCTACAATGAGCAGTTCTTC	CASSLSDRGYNEQFF
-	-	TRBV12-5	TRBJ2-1	TGTGCTAGTAGCGGTCCGGCCGATGAGCAGTTCTTC	CASSGPADEQFF
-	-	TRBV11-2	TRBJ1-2	TGTGCCAGCAGCTTAGGGACAGCTTCTAACTATGGCTACACCTTC	CASSLGTASNYGYTF
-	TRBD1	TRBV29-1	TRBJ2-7	TGCAGCGTTGGAGGGACAGGGGATTATTACGAGCAGTACTTC	CSVGGTGDYYEQYF
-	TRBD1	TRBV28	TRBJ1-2	TGTGCCAGCAGAGGAGGACAGGGCCGAGCCTGCACCTTC	CASRGGQGRACTF
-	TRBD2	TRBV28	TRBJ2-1	TGTGCCAGCAGTTTCGGACTAGCGGGGTACAATGAGCAGTTCTTC	CASSFGLAGYNEQFF
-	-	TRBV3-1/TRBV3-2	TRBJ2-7	TGTGCCAGCAGCCAAGATGTAACGGCGTCGGGCTACGAGCAGTACTTC	CASSQDVTASGYEQYF
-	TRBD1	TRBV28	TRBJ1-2	TGTGCCAGCAGTCCTACAGGGGCGGCCTATGGCTACACCTTC	CASSPTGAAYGYTF
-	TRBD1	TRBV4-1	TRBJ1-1	TGCGCCAGCAGCCCGGGACAGGGGGCATTGACTGAAGCTTTCTTT	CASSPGQGALTEAFF
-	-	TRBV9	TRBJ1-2	TGTGCCAGCAGCGTAGTAGGGGGTTATGGCTACACCTTC	CASSVVGGYGYTF
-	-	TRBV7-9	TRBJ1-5	TGTGCCAGCAGCTTATCCATAGACAATCAGCCCCAGCATTTT	CASSLSIDNQPQHF